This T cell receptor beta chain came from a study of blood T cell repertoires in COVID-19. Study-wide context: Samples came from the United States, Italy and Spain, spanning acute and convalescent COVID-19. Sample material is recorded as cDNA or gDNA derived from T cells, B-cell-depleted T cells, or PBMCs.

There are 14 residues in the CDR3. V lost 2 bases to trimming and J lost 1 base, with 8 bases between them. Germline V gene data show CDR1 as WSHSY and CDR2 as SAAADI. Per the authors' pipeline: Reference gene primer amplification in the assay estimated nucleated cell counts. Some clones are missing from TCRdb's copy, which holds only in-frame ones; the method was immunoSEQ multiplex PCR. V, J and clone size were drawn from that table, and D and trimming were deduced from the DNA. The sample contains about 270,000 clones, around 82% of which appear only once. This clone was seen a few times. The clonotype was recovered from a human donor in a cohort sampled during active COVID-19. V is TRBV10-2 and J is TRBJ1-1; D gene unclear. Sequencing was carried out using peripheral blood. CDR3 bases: TGCGCCAGCAGTGAGATTCAGGAGAACACTGAAGCTTTCTTT. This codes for CASSEIQENTEAFF.